This is a list of T cell receptor beta chains from one sample in a study of OX40 agonist ivuxolimab in advanced cancers. Only in-frame clones appear in the TCRdb table, and some are missing; sequencing was by immunoSEQ multiplex PCR. The table records approximately 38,000 clones, roughly 85% of them present only once. The sequencing here drew on CD4+ or CD8+ T cells sorted from blood, taken in a trial of the OX40 agonist ivuxolimab. These receptors were obtained from an adult with an advanced solid tumor such as melanoma, head and neck, liver or kidney cancer. CDR3s include the opening cysteine and the closing phenylalanine or tryptophan. D genes are given only for firm matches. Clone size is shown for a subset of rows, as once, few, many or a class of expanded clone.

TRBD1,TRBJ2-7,TRBV5-4,-,CASSPGTVYEQYF,TGTGCCAGCAGCCCCGGGACAGTCTACGAGCAGTACTTC
TRBD1,TRBJ1-4,TRBV19,-,CASTGGEVEKLFF,TGTGCCAGTACAGGGGGCGAGGTGGAAAAACTGTTTTTT
-,TRBJ1-1,TRBV2,-,CASSTPENRAKRNTEAFF,TGTGCCAGCAGCACTCCTGAGAACAGGGCTAAGCGAAACACTGAAGCTTTCTTT
-,TRBJ2-2,TRBV19,-,CASSITLNTGELFF,TGTGCCAGTAGTATAACTTTGAACACCGGGGAGCTGTTTTTT
-,TRBJ1-5,TRBV5-8,-,CASSSFSGSNQPQHF,TGTGCCAGCAGCTCATTCAGTGGGAGCAATCAGCCCCAGCATTTT
-,TRBJ2-1,TRBV4-1,-,CASKLASLRNEQFF,TGCGCCAGCAAATTGGCTAGCCTACGGAATGAGCAGTTCTTC
-,TRBJ1-5,TRBV6-6,once,CASSPPKSNQPQHF,TGTGCCAGCAGTCCACCTAAGAGCAATCAGCCCCAGCATTTT
-,TRBJ1-3,TRBV6-1,once,CASSAHRDGNTIYF,TGTGCCAGCAGTGCCCACAGGGATGGAAACACCATATATTTT
-,TRBJ1-6,TRBV10-3,-,CAIRSGATGINSPLHF,TGTGCCATCAGATCGGGGGCGACGGGTATTAATTCACCCCTCCACTTT
-,TRBJ2-1,TRBV18,-,CASSEEDSSYNEQFF,TGTGCCAGCTCAGAAGAGGACAGCTCCTACAATGAGCAGTTCTTC
-,TRBJ2-1,TRBV11-2,few,CASSGGPGLSYNEQFF,TGTGCCAGCTCAGGGGGGCCAGGTTTGTCCTACAATGAGCAGTTCTTC
-,TRBJ2-7,TRBV4-1,-,CASSQDPTSYEQYF,TGCGCCAGCAGCCAAGATCCCACCTCCTACGAGCAGTACTTC
TRBD1,TRBJ2-7,TRBV28,-,CASNPGQGYEQYF,TGTGCCAGCAACCCGGGACAGGGGTACGAGCAGTACTTC
-,TRBJ1-1,TRBV6-1,-,CASSDGGGGLNTEAFF,TGTGCCAGCAGTGACGGTGGGGGGGGGCTGAACACTGAAGCTTTCTTT
TRBD1,TRBJ2-2,TRBV11-2,few,CAIHRGNTGELFF,TGTGCCATCCACAGGGGGAACACCGGGGAGCTGTTTTTT
TRBD1,TRBJ1-2,TRBV5-1,-,CASSSAFHRGRVHSKGYTF,TGCGCCAGCAGCTCGGCCTTCCACAGGGGGCGGGTACATTCGAAAGGCTACACCTTC
-,TRBJ1-2,TRBV6-4,few,CASSDYGTDGYTF,TGTGCCAGCAGTGACTACGGGACGGACGGCTACACCTTC
TRBD2,TRBJ2-1,TRBV19,-,CASSVLAGEVHNEQFF,TGTGCCAGTAGTGTTCTAGCGGGTGAGGTACACAATGAGCAGTTCTTC
-,TRBJ2-7,TRBV5-6,many,CASSPDIAGEQYF,TGTGCCAGCAGCCCGGATATTGCCGGGGAGCAGTACTTC
-,TRBJ1-1,TRBV6-5,few,CASSYQGTLEAFF,TGTGCCAGCAGTTACCAGGGTACACTTGAAGCTTTCTTT
TRBD2,TRBJ2-7,TRBV7-2,-,CASSPPFSGSYYEQYF,TGTGCCAGCAGCCCCCCCTTTAGCGGGAGTTACTACGAGCAGTACTTC
-,TRBJ2-1,TRBV11-2,few,CASSLDLGHEQFF,TGTGCCAGCAGCTTAGATCTGGGCCATGAGCAGTTCTTC
-,TRBJ2-1,TRBV5-6,-,CASSWEHNEQFF,TGTGCCAGCTCATGGGAACACAATGAGCAGTTCTTC
TRBD2,TRBJ2-7,TRBV5-1,-,CASRGLAGGNYEQYF,TGCGCCAGCCGAGGACTAGCGGGAGGGAATTACGAGCAGTACTTC
-,TRBJ1-4,TRBV6-5,once,CASSYSTNEKLFF,TGTGCCAGCAGTTACTCGACTAATGAAAAACTGTTTTTT
-,TRBJ1-6,TRBV30,-,CAWTVGVNSPLHF,TGTGCCTGGACGGTGGGGGTGAATTCACCCCTCCACTTT
-,TRBJ2-2,TRBV5-1,-,CASSLQIGTGELFF,TGCGCCAGCAGCCTACAGATAGGCACCGGGGAGCTGTTTTTT
-,TRBJ1-3,TRBV6-5,-,CASRSGRISGNTIYF,TGTGCCAGCAGATCAGGACGGATCTCTGGAAACACCATATATTTT
-,TRBJ2-3,TRBV9,-,CASSADGTSTDTQYF,TGTGCCAGCAGTGCGGACGGCACTAGCACAGATACGCAGTATTTT
TRBD1,TRBJ1-2,TRBV19,-,CASSIPDRVDGYTF,TGTGCCAGTAGTATACCGGACAGGGTCGATGGCTACACCTTC
TRBD1,TRBJ1-1,TRBV27,-,CASRQEGTGSEAFF,TGTGCCAGCAGACAGGAAGGGACAGGCTCTGAAGCTTTCTTT
TRBD1,TRBJ2-6,TRBV7-3,-,CASSPGQGAGANVLTF,TGTGCCAGCAGCCCGGGACAGGGGGCTGGGGCCAACGTCCTGACTTTC
TRBD1,TRBJ2-1,TRBV6-5,-,CASSYTTGGVPFF,TGTGCCAGCAGTTACACGACAGGGGGGGTTCCGTTCTTC
-,TRBJ1-1,TRBV6-5,-,CASCRSAGNTEAFF,TGTGCCAGCTGCAGGTCGGCAGGGAACACTGAAGCTTTCTTT
-,TRBJ1-3,TRBV28,-,CASSLRGSTGNTIYF,TGTGCCAGCAGTTTAAGGGGGTCGACTGGAAACACCATATATTTT
-,TRBJ2-4,TRBV30,few,CAWSFGTGENIQYF,TGTGCCTGGAGCTTCGGCACGGGGGAAAACATTCAGTACTTC
-,TRBJ1-5,TRBV11-2,once,CASSSGLDQPQHF,TGTGCCAGCAGCTCAGGGTTGGATCAGCCCCAGCATTTT
TRBD2,TRBJ2-7,TRBV4-1,-,CATSEGPGTSGYEQYF,TGCGCCACCTCCGAAGGGCCGGGGACTAGCGGCTACGAGCAGTACTTC
-,TRBJ2-1,TRBV5-1,-,CASIRDWSYNEQFF,TGCGCCAGCATCCGGGACTGGTCCTACAATGAGCAGTTCTTC
TRBD2,TRBJ2-7,TRBV5-1,-,CASSSGLAGVKRSYEQYF,TGCGCCAGCAGCTCGGGACTAGCGGGAGTCAAGAGGTCCTACGAGCAGTACTTC
-,TRBJ1-6,TRBV28,once,CASSLGGGSYNSPLHF,TGTGCCAGCAGTTTAGGGGGGGGCTCCTATAATTCACCCCTCCACTTT
TRBD2,TRBJ2-1,TRBV11-1,-,CASSLSTGTSGYNEQFF,TGTGCCAGCAGCCTATCTACCGGGACTAGCGGTTACAATGAGCAGTTCTTC
-,TRBJ2-3,TRBV10-3,-,CAIRKEVTDTQYF,TGTGCCATCAGAAAAGAGGTGACAGATACGCAGTATTTT
TRBD1,TRBJ2-1,TRBV7-8,-,CASTTGTGYNEQFF,TGTGCCAGCACCACCGGGACAGGGTACAATGAGCAGTTCTTC
-,TRBJ1-1,TRBV10-2,-,CASSESTLLVVF,TGCGCCAGCAGTGAGTCGACTCTTCTCGTTGTCTTT
-,TRBJ1-5,TRBV10-2,once,CASSDSVRGQPQHF,TGCGCCAGCAGTGACTCAGTCAGGGGTCAGCCCCAGCATTTT
-,TRBJ1-5,TRBV2,-,CASSDTLGPQHF,TGTGCCAGCAGTGATACCCTAGGACCTCAGCATTTT
-,TRBJ2-2,TRBV7-2,-,CASSFQGRTGELFF,TGTGCCAGCAGCTTTCAGGGTAGGACCGGGGAGCTGTTTTTT
-,TRBJ2-7,TRBV7-3,-,CASSFGTTYEQYF,TGTGCCAGCAGCTTCGGCACGACCTACGAGCAGTACTTC